The source of this TCR beta chain is a study of a mutant IDH1 vaccine in newly diagnosed glioma. Study details: Vaccines began 4-6 weeks after radiotherapy alone, or with temozolomide cycles. Treated patients were approximately 60% male, approximately 38% female, mean age approximately 42 years.

As to time point: week 47, end of study. Every single dose of the vaccine, 300 ug of mutant IDH1 20-mer peptide, came with topical imiquimod. On this clone itself: Its antigen is currently unknown.

Sequencing was performed with immunoSEQ multiplex PCR; in TCRdb, only in-frame clones are kept and a portion is missing. The repertoire consists of about 94,000 clones, with over 85% occurring once and the leading ten covering 0.6% to 0.95%. The V end was cut by 5 bases, the J end by 3 bases, with 14 bases between. The length of the CDR3 is 15 residues. CDR1 is LNHDA and CDR2 is SQIVND in the germline V gene (reference sequence). This chain uses TRBV19 with TRBJ1-5; D is ambiguous. Specimen: PBMCs, collected from a glioma patient whose treatment included an IDH1 peptide vaccine. The sequence was obtained from a woman aged 45-65 years with glioma. CDR3 loop: CASSWKRFNNQPQHF. CDR3 in DNA: TGTGCCAGTAGTTGGAAAAGGTTTAACAATCAGCCCCAGCATTTT.